This T cell receptor (beta chain) appears in the sequencing data of a study of cytomegalovirus exposure and HLA in healthy donors. Study as a whole: Early released data had around 79 million unique TCRs, all coming from HLA-typed donors. Study outcomes and limitations: In vitro data verified a few CMV-associated chains as specific for CMV antigens. Reportedly, a later analysis found an Asian-associated ancestry cluster had fewer N-insertions than the approximately 600-donor mean. In a later analysis, across HLA loci, associated TCR counts were highest for DRB1, lowest for HLA-C.

Trimming took 6 bases from V and 1 from J; bases not matched to a gene: 5. Germline V lookup: CDR1 SNHLY, CDR2 FYNNEI. The CDR3 extends over 15 amino acids. Worth noting for this clone: What it recognizes is unknown.

The PCR used 60 Vbeta and 13 Jbeta primers. TCRdb keeps only in-frame clones here, not all; method: immunoSEQ multiplex PCR. The sample has about 99,000 clones, 60% to 85% seen once. This receptor was taken from a woman aged 18-35 years in good health and CMV-seropositive. Sequences were obtained from PBMCs. The chain uses TRBV2 and TRBJ1-5; 8 nucleotides agree with TRBD1. Here the CDR3 reads CASRGGTGSNQPQHF. The CDR3 bases are TGTGCCAGCAGGGGGGGGACAGGCAGCAATCAGCCCCAGCATTTT.